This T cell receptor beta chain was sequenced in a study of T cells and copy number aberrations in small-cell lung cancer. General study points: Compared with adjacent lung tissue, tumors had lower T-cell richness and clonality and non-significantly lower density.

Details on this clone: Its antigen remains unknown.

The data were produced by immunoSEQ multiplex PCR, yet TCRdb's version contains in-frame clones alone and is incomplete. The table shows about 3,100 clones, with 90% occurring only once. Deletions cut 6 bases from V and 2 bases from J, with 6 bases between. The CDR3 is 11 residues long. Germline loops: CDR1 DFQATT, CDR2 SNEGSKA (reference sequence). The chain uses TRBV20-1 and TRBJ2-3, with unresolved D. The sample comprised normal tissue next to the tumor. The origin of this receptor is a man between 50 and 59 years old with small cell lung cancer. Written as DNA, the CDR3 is TGCAGTGCGAGATCCACAGATACGCAGTATTTT. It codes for CSARSTDTQYF.